This is a list of T cell receptor beta chains from one sample in a study of CD8+ T cells in alopecia areata. Repertoires were generated with immunoSEQ multiplex PCR, while TCRdb's copy carries only in-frame clones and drops some. The table has about 150,000 clones, about 60% seen once. The starting material was CD4+ T cells sorted from blood, obtained at week 0. These receptors were obtained from a human donor with alopecia areata. Each CDR3 is given with its conserved first and last residue. A D gene is named only where the DNA matches it firmly. Not all rows give a size; the values are once, few, many and, for expanded clones, a class.

-	11	TRBV30	few	TRBJ2-2	TGTGCCTGGAGTCTAGGCGGGGAGCTGTTTTTT	CAWSLGGELFF
TRBD1	14	TRBV4-2	-	TRBJ1-4	TGTGCCAGCGGTAACGACAGGGGGGATGAAAAACTGTTTTTT	CASGNDRGDEKLFF
TRBD1	13	TRBV7-2	-	TRBJ1-2	TGTGCCAGCAGCTTACAGGGGGCCTATGGCTACACCTTC	CASSLQGAYGYTF
-	15	TRBV9	-	TRBJ1-4	TGTGCCAGCAGCGTAGCGGCAGGGATACGTGAAAAACTGTTTTTT	CASSVAAGIREKLFF
TRBD1	14	TRBV7-2	-	TRBJ2-7	TGTGCCAGCAGCTGGGGACAGGGGGGGAACGAGCAGTACTTC	CASSWGQGGNEQYF
TRBD2	17	TRBV7-8	-	TRBJ2-2	TGTGCCAGCAGCCAACTCGAAGCGGGGGGGTACACCGGGGAGCTGTTTTTT	CASSQLEAGGYTGELFF
-	13	TRBV19	-	TRBJ1-6	TGTGCCAGTAACCCGGGACTACGGTCACCCCTCCACTTT	CASNPGLRSPLHF
TRBD2	14	TRBV6-6	few	TRBJ2-3	TGTGCCAGCAGAGGTGGGGGGGGCACAGATACGCAGTATTTT	CASRGGGGTDTQYF
-	15	TRBV27	-	TRBJ1-2	TGTGCCAGCAGTTTCCTGGGGGCAGGGAGGGATGGCTACACCTTC	CASSFLGAGRDGYTF
-	13	TRBV29-1	-	TRBJ1-1	TGCAGCGTTGGGACTCCTGGCGCCACTGAAGCTTTCTTT	CSVGTPGATEAFF
-	17	TRBV5-6	once	TRBJ2-6	TGTGCCAGCAGCCAACGGTTGACAGGCTCTGGGGCCAACGTCCTGACTTTC	CASSQRLTGSGANVLTF
-	15	TRBV19	many	TRBJ2-7	TGTGCCAGTAGTAGAGAACGGGACACCTCCTACGAGCAGTACTTC	CASSRERDTSYEQYF
-	12	TRBV27	few	TRBJ2-1	TGTGCCAGCAGTTTAAACTACAATGAGCAGTTCTTC	CASSLNYNEQFF
TRBD2	16	TRBV15	few	TRBJ2-1	TGTGCCACCAGCAGAGAGGCTAGCGGGGCTTACAATGAGCAGTTCTTC	CATSREASGAYNEQFF
-	13	TRBV7-2	-	TRBJ2-3	TGTGCCAGCAGCTTACTGCGCACAGATACGCAGTATTTT	CASSLLRTDTQYF
-	13	TRBV29-1	-	TRBJ1-1	TGCAGCGTAGGGACGGGGATGAACACTGAAGCTTTCTTT	CSVGTGMNTEAFF
-	15	TRBV7-9	-	TRBJ1-1	TGTGCCAGCAGCCCCGGGGCAGTGCAGAACACTGAAGCTTTCTTT	CASSPGAVQNTEAFF
TRBD1	17	TRBV7-9	-	TRBJ1-6	TGTGCCAGCAGCTTACTCACAGGGGGCTCCTATAATTCACCCCTCCACTTT	CASSLLTGGSYNSPLHF
-	11	TRBV29-1	-	TRBJ2-1	TGCAGCGCCAGTGGGGCTAATGAGCAGTTCTTC	CSASGANEQFF
TRBD2	15	TRBV6-5	-	TRBJ2-7	TGTGCCAGCAGTTACGGAGCGGGGGGGAAGCGGGAGCAGTACTTC	CASSYGAGGKREQYF
-	12	TRBV29-1	few	TRBJ2-7	TGCAGCGTTCGGTACAGGGAGCGCGAGCAGTACTTC	CSVRYREREQYF
TRBD1	14	TRBV6-5	-	TRBJ2-7	TGTGCCAGCAGTTACGGGACAGGGGTCTACGAGCAGTACTTC	CASSYGTGVYEQYF
TRBD1	15	TRBV30	-	TRBJ1-4	TGTGCCTGGAGGCCCGGGACAGGGCAGTGGGAAAAACTGTTTTTT	CAWRPGTGQWEKLFF